These 10 T cell receptor beta chains share one sample of origin, sequenced in a study of blood T cell repertoires in COVID-19. Data came from immunoSEQ multiplex PCR; TCRdb stores just in-frame clones and leaves some out. The data show 95,000 to 150,000 clones, 70% to 90% seen once. Sample: peripheral blood. These TCRs come from a middle-aged man with acute or convalescent COVID-19.

V is TRBV5-4 and J is TRBJ2-5; no definite D call. V lost 1 base and J 5 bases, leaving 9 bases between the germline ends. This CDR3 is built from 13 residues. Germline V gene data show CDR1 as SGHNT and CDR2 as YYREEE (reference sequence). CDR3 sequence (DNA): TGTGCCAGCAGCTTGAAGACAAGCGAGACCCAGTACTTC. This gives the protein CASSLKTSETQYF.

This clone has at least ten counts. The chain recombines TRBV6-5 with TRBJ2-7; weak D call: TRBD2 (5 bases). Per germline, CDR1 MNHEY and CDR2 SVGAGI. The CDR3 extends over 14 amino acids. V lost 8 bases to trimming and J lost 4 bases, with 18 bases between them. The CDR3 nucleotides are TGTGCCAGCCGCCTTGGACTTACTATATACGAGCAGTACTTC. This codes for CASRLGLTIYEQYF.

The chain carries TRBV2 and TRBJ2-5, with a tentative D call TRBD1 (5 bases). The V end lost 7 bases, the J end lost 9 bases, and 21 bases lay between the germline ends. CDR1 is SNHLY and CDR2 is FYNNEI in the germline V gene. CDR3 length: 14 residues. The CDR3 reads CASTGLGQEGAQYF. CDR3 sequence (DNA): TGTGCCAGCACCGGCCTGGGGCAGGAAGGGGCCCAGTACTTC. The whole variable domain, remainder taken from reference TRBV2 and TRBJ2-5, is EPEVTQTPSHQVTQMGQEVILRCVPISNHLYFYWYRQILGQKVEFLVSFYNNEISEKSEIFDDQFSVERPDGSNFTLKIRSTKLEDSAMYFCASTGLGQEGAQYFGPGTRLLVL.

The chain employs TRBV10-3 and TRBJ2-7, with 7 nucleotides matching TRBD1. The CDR3 is 14 residues long. Per the germline V gene, CDR1 is ENHRY and CDR2 is SYGVKD. V was clipped by 5 bases and J by 0 bases; unmatched bases: 4. This chain's CDR3 is CAISLGQSSYEQYF. The CDR3 DNA is TGTGCCATCAGTTTGGGACAGAGCTCCTACGAGCAGTACTTC.

This clone appeared a few times. The CDR3 nucleotides read TGTGCCAGCAGCAAATCTAACGGCCAGAGGAACTTC. Its protein product is CASSKSNGQRNF. The chain employs TRBV21-1 and TRBJ2-7; TRBD2 is the table's D call and was not checked against the DNA. TRBV21-1 constitutes a pseudogene. This CDR3 spans 12 amino acids.

V is TRBV24-1 and J is TRBJ1-5; TRBD1 is a possible D gene (5 bases). The V end was cut by 5 bases, the J end by 0 bases, with 10 bases between. This CDR3 has 15 amino acids. CDR1 and CDR2 from the germline V gene are KGHDR and SFDVKD. The CDR3 DNA follows: TGTGCCACCAGTGTCGGGGGGTATAGCAATCAGCCCCAGCATTTT. Translation gives CATSVGGYSNQPQHF.

This rearrangement joins TRBV21-1 to TRBJ2-2; the table's D gene call, TRBD1, was not cross checked with the DNA. TRBV21-1 is a pseudogene. This CDR3 comprises 12 residues. Here the CDR3 DNA reads TGTGCCAGCAGCACCATCATCGGGGAGCTGTTTTTT. Protein: CASSTIIGELFF.

The V and J genes are TRBV6-5 and TRBJ2-3, with 10 bases matching TRBD2. The CDR3 is 13 amino acids. Losses at the gene ends were 6 bases for V and 3 bases for J; bases not matched to a gene: 0. Germline V gene data show CDR1 as MNHEY and CDR2 as SVGAGI. The CDR3 is CASRLAGTDTQYF. The CDR3 DNA is TGTGCCAGCAGACTAGCGGGAACAGATACGCAGTATTTT.

The rearrangement uses TRBV3-1 (or the pseudogene TRBV3-2) and TRBJ1-2; TRBD1 is a possible D gene (6 bases). Trimming removed 1 base from V and 2 bases from J, with 8 bases in between. CDR1 is LGHDT and CDR2 is YNNKEL in the germline V gene (reference sequence). The CDR3 length is 14 residues. CDR3: CASSQVDSNYGYTF. Here the CDR3 DNA reads TGTGCCAGCAGCCAAGTGGACAGCAACTATGGCTACACCTTC.

Only a few counts were recorded for this clone. The chain carries TRBV3-1 (or the pseudogene TRBV3-2) and TRBJ2-1; TRBD2 aligns across 8 bases. J lost 3 bases, V lost 4 bases, and 2 bases had no gene match. Germline-derived CDR1 and CDR2 are LGHDT and YNNKEL (reference sequence). This CDR3 is 14 amino acids long. CDR3 region: CASSRTSSYNEQFF. CDR3 coding DNA: TGTGCCAGCAGCCGGACTAGCAGCTACAATGAGCAGTTCTTC.